Below, 29 T cell receptor beta chains from the same sample are listed, as sequenced in a study of T cells in Graves' hyperthyroidism and ophthalmopathy. The CDR3 regions of TCR beta were amplified from RNA transcripts. First-round RT-PCR with HTBI primers amplified the TCR CDR3 region. TCRdb called the multiplex PCR reads again in MiXCR, with one record for every CDR3 protein. Among a few hundred thousand distinct CDR3 sequences listed, about 20% were seen once. The source material was blood. The receptors shown here come from a man aged 18-30 years with Graves' hyperthyroidism.

CDR3 residues: CSVDARPGVRTEAFF. The DNA of the CDR3 is TGCAGCGTTGACGCGCGTCCGGGGGTCCGTACTGAAGCTTTCTTT. The V and J genes are TRBV29-1 and TRBJ1-1; tentative D call: TRBD1 (5 bases). CDR1 and CDR2 from the germline V gene are SQVTM and ANQGSEA. The CDR3 runs 15 residues. Trimming removed 3 bases from V and 5 bases from J, with 19 bases in between.

This clonotype was observed at least ten times. This chain links TRBV15 with TRBJ1-2; D is unclear. Trimming stripped 2 bases from V and 7 bases from J, with 17 bases between. This CDR3 region has 15 residues. Per germline, CDR1 LNHNV and CDR2 YYDKDF (reference sequence). The DNA of the CDR3 is TGTGCCACCAGCAGAAGAGAGAGACCTTGGCTTGGCTACACCTTC. Amino acid sequence: CATSRRERPWLGYTF.

The J gene is TRBJ2-2, the V gene TRBV5-1; perhaps TRBD2 as D (7 bases). Trimming removed 4 bases at V and 0 bases at J, with 13 bases between. The V gene's germline CDR1 is SGHRS and CDR2 YFSETQ. The CDR3 covers 16 residues. For the CDR3, the DNA is TGCGCCAGCAGCCCGGGGGGCAGGGCGAACACCGGGGAGCTGTTTTTT. It is translated as CASSPGGRANTGELFF.

This clonotype was seen many times. The genes are TRBV15 and TRBJ2-7, with D maybe TRBD1 (5 bases). V was clipped by 4 bases and J by 0 bases, with 13 bases between them. Germline V gene lookup returns CDR1 LNHNV and CDR2 YYDKDF (reference sequence). CDR3 length equals 15 residues. In DNA form, the CDR3 reads TGTGCCACCAGCATCAGACAGCTACTCTCCTACGAGCAGTACTTC. Protein sequence: CATSIRQLLSYEQYF.

This chain joins TRBV12-3 or TRBV12-4 and TRBJ2-4; D is undetermined. Between the trimmed V and J ends, which lost 7 bases and 3 bases, there was a span of 16 bases. The CDR3 extends over 15 amino acids. The CDR3: CASTLSSFGKNIQYF. The DNA for the CDR3 is TGTGCCAGCACCCTGTCCTCGTTCGGCAAAAACATTCAGTACTTC.

This clonotype was counted at least ten times. The V call is TRBV6-5, the J call TRBJ1-1; perhaps TRBD1 as D (5 bases). V lost 3 bases to trimming and J lost 7 bases, with 12 bases between them. Germline V gene sequence: CDR1 MNHEY, CDR2 SVGAGI. This CDR3 is 13 amino acids long. The CDR3 DNA follows: TGTGCCAGCAGTTATCGGAGGGGCCTTGAAGCTTTCTTT. Its translation: CASSYRRGLEAFF.

There are many counts of this clonotype. This sequence joins TRBV6-1 and TRBJ1-5; D gene uncertain. The CDR3 totals 14 residues. V gave up 3 bases and J gave up 5 bases, with 11 bases separating them. Germline V gives CDR1 MNHNS, CDR2 SASEGT. The CDR3 spells CASSDWAPHQPQHF. CDR3 nucleotides: TGTGCCAGCAGTGATTGGGCACCCCATCAGCCCCAGCATTTT.

This clonotype was seen ten or more times. This sequence joins TRBV5-1 and TRBJ1-2, with 9 bases aligning to TRBD1. This CDR3 has 14 amino acids. Germline lookup yields CDR1 SGHRS and CDR2 YFSETQ. The J segment lost 6 bases and the V segment lost 1 base, leaving 4 bases of the junction unmatched. Here the CDR3 reads CASSLTGGVDGYTF. The CDR3 DNA reads as TGCGCCAGCAGCTTGACAGGGGGCGTCGATGGCTACACCTTC.

In its sample, this clonotype was seen many times. The rearrangement links TRBV6-5 to TRBJ1-2; 9 nucleotides align to TRBD1. From germline, CDR1 is MNHEY and CDR2 SVGAGI. J was trimmed by 7 bases and V by 0 bases; bases with no gene match: 6. CDR3 size: 15 residues. CDR3 region: CASSYSDRGIGGYTF. The CDR3 nucleotides are TGTGCCAGCAGTTACTCCGACAGGGGGATAGGTGGCTACACCTTC.

This clonotype turned up a few times. V gene TRBV19 combines with J gene TRBJ1-1; 10 bases map to TRBD1. This CDR3 is 14 amino acids long. The V gene's germline CDR1 is LNHDA and CDR2 SQIVND (reference sequence). V dropped 5 bases and J dropped 4; count of bases not matched to a gene: 4. Here the CDR3 DNA reads TGTGCCAGTAGTGTCCGGGACAGGGGCACTGAAGCTTTCTTT. This codes for CASSVRDRGTEAFF.

This clonotype occurred a few times. V usage is TRBV4-2 and J usage is TRBJ2-5; 8 bases are shared with TRBD2. CDR1 and CDR2 from the germline V gene are LGHNA and YNFKEQ. Trimming at V came to 4 bases and at J to 4 bases, leaving 17 bases not matched to a gene. The CDR3 is made up of 18 amino acids. CDR3 sequence (DNA): TGTGCCAGCAGCCCGGGGCGGGCTCCAGCGGGGGAGGTAGAGACCCAGTACTTC. Translated: CASSPGRAPAGEVETQYF.

The chain employs TRBV6-1 and TRBJ1-2, with 12 bases lining up with TRBD1. The junction had 3 bases not matched to a gene; V was cut back by 6 bases and J by 4 bases. Germline V gene lookup returns CDR1 MNHNS and CDR2 SASEGT. The CDR3 has 14 amino acids. The DNA of the CDR3 is TGTGCCAGCAGACGGGACAGGGGGCCCTATGGCTACACCTTC. Its translation: CASRRDRGPYGYTF.

Only a few counts were recorded for this clonotype. The chain joins TRBV6-2 or TRBV6-3 to TRBJ2-5; D gene ambiguous. The CDR3 spans 13 residues. CDR1 MNHEY and CDR2 SVGEGT come from the germline V gene. V was cut by 5 bases and J by 9 bases, with 16 bases left in between. CDR3 protein: CASSPGPRGAQYF. CDR3 coding DNA: TGTGCCAGCAGTCCAGGACCCCGTGGGGCCCAGTACTTC.

This clonotype was counted only a few times. This chain connects TRBV3-1 to TRBJ2-7; 7 nucleotides line up with TRBD1. After removal of 2 bases from V and 0 bases from J, the junction contained 1 base not matched to a gene. Germline V gene sequence: CDR1 LGHDT, CDR2 YNNKEL (reference sequence). The CDR3 runs to 14 residues. This chain's CDR3 is CASSQWDSSYEQYF. The CDR3 DNA reads TGTGCCAGCAGCCAATGGGACAGCTCCTACGAGCAGTACTTC.

This clonotype has a count of ten or more. The chain employs TRBV20-1 and TRBJ2-2; D gene uncertain. The length of the CDR3 is 15 residues. V was clipped by 2 bases and J by 1 base, with 11 bases between them. The germline V gene encodes CDR1 DFQATT and CDR2 SNEGSKA (reference sequence). The CDR3 bases are TGCAGTGCTAGAAGTCACCCTGTGAACACCGGGGAGCTGTTTTTT. This sequence encodes CSARSHPVNTGELFF.

The rearrangement uses TRBV12-3 or TRBV12-4 and TRBJ1-1; 10 bases line up with TRBD1. The ends lost 3 bases at V and 10 bases at J; junction bases unmatched: 5. The CDR3 spans 13 residues. Here the CDR3 DNA reads TGTGCCAGCAGTTTTTTATGGACAGGGGGAGCTTTCTTT. This encodes CASSFLWTGGAFF.

This clonotype occurred many times. The chain has TRBV6-5 and TRBJ2-7; TRBD1 matches at 8 bases. Germline V gives CDR1 MNHEY, CDR2 SVGAGI. The CDR3 is 13 amino acids. V was clipped by 2 bases and J by 6 bases; unmatched bases: 3. The CDR3 bases are TGTGCCAGCAGTTACCGAACAGGGGGCGAGCAGTACTTC. Translating gives CASSYRTGGEQYF.

The chain couples TRBV28 to TRBJ2-7, with D maybe TRBD1 (6 bases). CDR3 length equals 14 residues. Trimming shortened V by 6 bases and J by 3 bases, and 15 bases separated the two germline ends. In germline, CDR1 is MDHEN, CDR2 SYDVKM. CDR3 coding DNA: TGTGCCAGCAGCAGGACCGGGACATTCTACGAGCAGTACTTC. This codes for CASSRTGTFYEQYF.

This clonotype occurred a few times. This chain joins TRBV20-1 and TRBJ2-2; D may be TRBD1 or TRBD2 (5 bases each). The ends were cut back, 0 bases at V and 7 bases at J, with 21 bases in the middle. Germline values: CDR1 DFQATT, CDR2 SNEGSKA (reference sequence). There are 17 residues in the CDR3. CDR3 amino acids: CSARDLVRVGEYGELFF. The CDR3 DNA reads as TGCAGTGCTAGAGATTTGGTCAGGGTGGGAGAATACGGGGAGCTGTTTTTT.

Ten or more counts support this clonotype. The chain links TRBV30 to TRBJ1-1, with D hard to call. CDR3 length: 13 residues. The ends were cut back, 0 bases at V and 3 bases at J, with 8 bases in the middle. CDR1 and CDR2 from the germline V gene are GTSNPN and SVGIG (reference sequence). The CDR3 is CAWSVPGDTEAFF. In DNA form, the CDR3 reads TGTGCCTGGAGTGTACCCGGGGACACTGAAGCTTTCTTT.

In this sample, this clonotype turned up many times. This chain uses TRBV19 with TRBJ1-3; D remains unclear. This CDR3 comprises 16 residues. The V gene lost 3 bases and the J gene lost 0 bases, with 12 bases spanning the gap. CDR1 is LNHDA and CDR2 is SQIVND in the germline V gene (reference sequence). The CDR3 region has the DNA TGTGCCAGTAGTATCGGCGGACTTGGCTCTGGAAACACCATATATTTT. This encodes CASSIGGLGSGNTIYF.

The genes are TRBV29-1 and TRBJ2-7; 7 bases fit TRBD2. The ends lost 6 bases at V and 1 base at J; junction bases unmatched: 3. The length of the CDR3 is 12 residues. Germline lookup yields CDR1 SQVTM and CDR2 ANQGSEA. The CDR3 DNA reads TGCAGCGTACTCGGGGGGTCCTACGAGCAGTACTTC. It specifies CSVLGGSYEQYF.

V is TRBV12-3 or TRBV12-4 and J is TRBJ2-7, with D maybe TRBD2 (6 bases). V lost 5 bases and J lost 2, with 10 bases in between. CDR3 length equals 13 residues. The CDR3 sequence is CASSRGTPYEQYF. DNA of the CDR3: TGTGCCAGCAGTCGGGGGACCCCCTACGAGCAGTACTTC.

V and J are TRBV12-3 or TRBV12-4 and TRBJ1-1, with TRBD1 matching over 8 bases. The CDR3 runs 13 residues. Losses at the gene ends were 6 bases for V and 3 bases for J; bases not matched to a gene: 3. CDR3 residues: CASRWTGYTEAFF. CDR3 nucleotides: TGTGCCAGCAGATGGACAGGGTACACTGAAGCTTTCTTT.

This clonotype appeared a few times. The chain uses TRBV7-2 and TRBJ2-2; possible D gene TRBD2, 5 bases. Germline CDR1 is SGHTA and CDR2 is FQGNSA. Between the trimmed V and J ends, which lost 5 bases and 4 bases, there was a span of 11 bases. This CDR3 is 14 amino acids long. The CDR3 here is CASSKTEGTGELFF. The CDR3 coding sequence is TGTGCCAGCAGCAAGACTGAGGGCACCGGGGAGCTGTTTTTT.

Note on this clonotype: A read error may be the cause here, since a much bigger clone is one base away. The chain couples TRBV19 to TRBJ1-5; TRBD1 might be the D (5 bases). The CDR3 spans 16 residues. Germline V gene lookup returns CDR1 LNHDA and CDR2 SQIVND (reference sequence). For the CDR3, the DNA is TGTGCCAGTAGTATGTTTCAGTGGCGGGGCAATCAGCCCCATCATTTT. Translating it yields CASSMFQWRGNQPHHF. Full variable domain (remainder filled in from reference TRBV19 and TRBJ1-5): DGGITQSPKYLFRKEGQNVTLSCEQNLNHDAMYWYRQDPGQGLRLIYYSQIVNDFQKGDIAEGYSVSREKKESFPLTVTSAQKNPTAFYLCASSMFQWRGNQPHHFGDGTRLSIL.

The V gene is TRBV12-3 or TRBV12-4, the J gene TRBJ1-2; D uncertain. The ends were cut back, 3 bases at V and 5 bases at J, with 13 bases in the middle. The CDR3 is 14 residues long. The CDR3 protein is CASSFPPTVYGYTF. The DNA of the CDR3 is TGTGCCAGCAGTTTTCCGCCTACAGTTTATGGCTACACCTTC.

This clonotype was counted at least ten times. DNA of the CDR3: TGTGCCAGCAGCCCTCTAGCGGGGGGGCCTTACGAGCAGTACTTC. Its translation is CASSPLAGGPYEQYF. The chain combines TRBV7-6 with TRBJ2-7; TRBD2 matches at 12 bases. The germline gives CDR1 SGHVS, CDR2 FNYEAQ. The CDR3 totals 15 residues. V trimming: 5 bases; J trimming: 4 bases; junction bases outside the gene matches: 6.

This clonotype has just a few counts. This may stem from a read error, because a much larger clone lies one nucleotide away. The V and J genes are TRBV7-6 and TRBJ1-1; 12 nucleotides match TRBD1. The germline gives CDR1 SGHVS, CDR2 FNYEAQ. The CDR3 covers 15 residues. CDR3 coding DNA: TGTGCCAGCAGCTTAGTCGGGACAGGGGGCGTGGAGGCTTGCTTT. It is translated as CASSLVGTGGVEACF. The variable domain in full, with the rest retrieved from reference TRBV7-6 and TRBJ1-1, is GAGVSQSPRYKVTKRGQDVALRCDPISGHVSLYWYRQALGQGPEFLTYFNYEAQQDKSGLPNDRFSAERPEGSISTLTIQRTEQRDSAMYRCASSLVGTGGVEACFGQGTRLTVV.